This T cell receptor (beta chain) was identified in a study of response to subunit inactivated influenza vaccine. Germline assignment: CDR1 SEHNR and CDR2 FQNEAQ (reference sequence). This CDR3 has 15 amino acids. With 5 bases removed from V and 0 bases from J, the gap between germline ends came to 11 bases. Whole-study results and caveats: The authors suggested that few new T cells are recruited per seasonal influenza vaccination.

For this clonotype: Its cognate antigen is unknown.

TCRdb called the RT-PCR reads again in MiXCR, with one record for every CDR3 protein. The profile shows approximately 520,000 distinct CDR3 sequences, more than 15% of them singletons. The sample here was CD4+ T cells sorted from PBMCs, taken less than 25 months after vaccination. The chain employs TRBV7-9 and TRBJ2-1; D may be TRBD1 (6 bases). The receptor's source is a man between 50 and 69 years old who received an inactivated influenza vaccine. CDR3 nucleotides: TGTGCCAGCAGCCTAAGACAGGTCTCCTACAATGAGCAGTTCTTC. As protein: CASSLRQVSYNEQFF. The full variable domain, its missing parts supplied by reference TRBV7-9 and TRBJ2-1, is DTGVSQNPRHKITKRGQNVTFRCDPISEHNRLYWYRQTLGQGPEFLTYFQNEAQLEKSRLLSDRFSAERPKGSFSTLEIQRTEQGDSAMYLCASSLRQVSYNEQFFGPGTRLTVL.